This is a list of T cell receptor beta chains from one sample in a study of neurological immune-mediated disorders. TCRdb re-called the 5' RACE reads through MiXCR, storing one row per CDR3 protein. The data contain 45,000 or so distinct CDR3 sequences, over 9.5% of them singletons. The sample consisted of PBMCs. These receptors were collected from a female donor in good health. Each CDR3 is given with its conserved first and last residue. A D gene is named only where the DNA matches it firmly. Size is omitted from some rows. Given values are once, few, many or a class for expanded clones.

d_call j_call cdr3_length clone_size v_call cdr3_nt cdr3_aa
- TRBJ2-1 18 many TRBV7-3 TGTGCCAGCTCTTTAGGGGGGCCTAGCGGCGCATTAGGCAATGAGCAGTTCTTC CASSLGGPSGALGNEQFF
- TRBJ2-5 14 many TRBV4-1 TGCGCCAGCAGACGACAGGTTACTGAAGAGACCCAGTACTTC CASRRQVTEETQYF
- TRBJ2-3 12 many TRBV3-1 TGTGCCAGCACTAGGAAGGGCGGGACGCAGTATTTT CASTRKGGTQYF
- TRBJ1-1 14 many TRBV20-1 TGCAGTGCTCCGGCGGGGAAGCCGAACACTGAAGCTTTCTTT CSAPAGKPNTEAFF
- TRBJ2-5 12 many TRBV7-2 TGTGCCAGCAATCTTCAGGGAGAGACCCAGTACTTC CASNLQGETQYF
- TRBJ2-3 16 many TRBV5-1 TGCGCCAGCAGCAACCTGGACAGAGATAGCACAGATACGCAGTATTTT CASSNLDRDSTDTQYF
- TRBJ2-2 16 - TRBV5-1 TGCGCCAGCAGTCTTAGCACGGGGGGCCTTGTCGGGGAGCTGTTTTTT CASSLSTGGLVGELFF
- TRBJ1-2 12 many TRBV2 TGTGCCACACGAGCGGAGTTCTATGGCTACACCTTC CATRAEFYGYTF
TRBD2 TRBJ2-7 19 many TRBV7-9 TGTGCCAGCAGCTTACGGCCCCGGGAGGGACTAGCGGGACACTACGAGCAGTACTTC CASSLRPREGLAGHYEQYF
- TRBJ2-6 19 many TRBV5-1 TGCGCCAGCAGCTTGCCCCCCGGGCCTCAAACCACTGGGGCCAACGTCCTGACTTTC CASSLPPGPQTTGANVLTF
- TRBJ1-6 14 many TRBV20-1 TGCAGTGCTAGAGTGGGCTCCTATAATTCACCCCTCCACTTT CSARVGSYNSPLHF
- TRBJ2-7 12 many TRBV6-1 TGTGCCAGCAGTGAACTATCCTACGAGCAGTACTTC CASSELSYEQYF
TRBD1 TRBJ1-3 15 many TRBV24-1 TGTGCCACCAGTGATTCCGGACAGGGAAAAAACACCATATATTTT CATSDSGQGKNTIYF
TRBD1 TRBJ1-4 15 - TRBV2 TGTGCCAGCAGTGAGCCAGGGGGTCTCGGTGAAAAACTGTTTTTT CASSEPGGLGEKLFF
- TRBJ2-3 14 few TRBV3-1 TGTGCCAGCAGCCAAGGGGGACTTTCAGATACGCAGTATTTT CASSQGGLSDTQYF
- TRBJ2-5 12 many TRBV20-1 TGCAGTGCCAGAAGGGCAAAAGAGACCCAGTACTTC CSARRAKETQYF
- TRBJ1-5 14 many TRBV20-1 TGCAGTGCTGCCAGGGAGGGGAGCAATCAGCCCCAGCATTTT CSAAREGSNQPQHF
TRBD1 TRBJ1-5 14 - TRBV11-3 TGTGCCAGCAGTCGACAGGGAAGCAATCAGCCCCATCATTTT CASSRQGSNQPHHF
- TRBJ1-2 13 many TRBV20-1 TGCAGTGCTAGTTCGGCGGGGGGCTTCGGCTACACCTTC CSASSAGGFGYTF
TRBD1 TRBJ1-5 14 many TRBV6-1 TGTGCCAGCCGGACAGGGGCGAACAATCAGCCCCAGCATTTT CASRTGANNQPQHF
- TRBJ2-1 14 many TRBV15 TGTGCCACCAGCAGAGATCGCGTTGGCTATGAGCAGTTCTTC CATSRDRVGYEQFF
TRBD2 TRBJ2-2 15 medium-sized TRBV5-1 TGCGCCAGCAGCTTCGAGGGCGGGAGAGCCGGGGAGCTGTTTTTT CASSFEGGRAGELFF
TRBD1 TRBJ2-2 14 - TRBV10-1 TGCGCCAGCAGTTGGACAGGGCACACCGGGGAGCTTTTTTTT CASSWTGHTGELFF
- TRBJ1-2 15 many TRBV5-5 TGTGCCAGCAGCTTGGGGGTTAACTTTAACTATGGCTACACCTTC CASSLGVNFNYGYTF
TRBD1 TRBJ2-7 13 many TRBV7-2 TGTGCCAGCAGCACCGACAGGGGGCGCGCCCTATACTTC CASSTDRGRALYF
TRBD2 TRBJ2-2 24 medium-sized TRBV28 TGTGCCAGCAGTTTATTCCCCCTGATTATAGGAGCGGGAGGCACAAGGGCGAACACCGGGGAGCTGTTTTTT CASSLFPLIIGAGGTRANTGELFF
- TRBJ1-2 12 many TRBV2 TGTGCCAGCAGTGAAACTAACTATGGCTACACCTTC CASSETNYGYTF
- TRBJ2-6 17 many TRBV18 TGTGCCAGCTCACCGGGGGGCCCCTACTCTGGGGCCAACGTCCTGACTTTC CASSPGGPYSGANVLTF
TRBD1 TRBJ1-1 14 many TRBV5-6 TGTGCCAGCAGCTTGAACAGGGGGCGGACTGAAGCTTTCTTT CASSLNRGRTEAFF
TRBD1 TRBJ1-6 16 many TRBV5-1 TGCGCCAGCAGCTTGGGCGGGACAGGCAATAATTCACCCCTCCACTTT CASSLGGTGNNSPLHF
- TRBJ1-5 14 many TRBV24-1 TGTGCCACCAGTGCCCGGGGCAAGAATCAGCCCCAGCATTTT CATSARGKNQPQHF
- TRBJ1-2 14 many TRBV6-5 TGTGCCAGCAGGGGAGGGGTGGCGAACTATGGCTACACCTTC CASRGGVANYGYTF
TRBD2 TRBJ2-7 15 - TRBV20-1 TGCAGTGCTAGAGACCGACTAGCGGGAGAAGGCGAGCAGTACTTC CSARDRLAGEGEQYF
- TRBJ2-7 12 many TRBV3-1 TGTGCCAGCAGCCAAACTGGGTCCGAGCAGTACTTC CASSQTGSEQYF
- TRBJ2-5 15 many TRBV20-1 TGCAGTGCTAGAGAGACCCTCGGAGCGCGGGAGACCCAGTACTTC CSARETLGARETQYF
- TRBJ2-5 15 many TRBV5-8 TGTGCCAGCAGCTTCTCAGGGACGGGGAAAGAGACCCAGTACTTC CASSFSGTGKETQYF
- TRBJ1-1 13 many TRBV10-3 TGTGCCATCAGTGGCGAAGAGAACACTGAAGCTTTCTTT CAISGEENTEAFF
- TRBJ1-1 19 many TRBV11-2 TGTGCCAGCAGCTTGGGGGGCGTCGGGGGGAGGCGGCCGGACACTGAAGCTTTCTTT CASSLGGVGGRRPDTEAFF
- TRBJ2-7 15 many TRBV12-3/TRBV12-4 TGTGCCAGCAGTACCCCCTCCCGTGGCTCCTACGAGCAGTACTTC CASSTPSRGSYEQYF
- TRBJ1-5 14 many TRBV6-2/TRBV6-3 TGTGCCAGCAGTTACCTCAATAGCAATCAGCCCCAGCATTTT CASSYLNSNQPQHF
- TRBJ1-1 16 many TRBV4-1 TGCGCCAGCAGCCAAGACGAGGTTAGGAGGGGCACTGAAGCTTTCTTT CASSQDEVRRGTEAFF
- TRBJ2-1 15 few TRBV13 TGTGCCAGCAGCGGGAGAGTGGCCCGGGGCAATGAGCAGTTCTTC CASSGRVARGNEQFF
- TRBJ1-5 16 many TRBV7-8 TGTGCCAGCAGCTTAGCACCCATGGGGAATGATCAGCCCCAGCATTTT CASSLAPMGNDQPQHF
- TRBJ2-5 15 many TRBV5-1 TGCGCCAGCAGCTGGGGTGTGGGAAGCGGAGAGACCCAGTACTTC CASSWGVGSGETQYF
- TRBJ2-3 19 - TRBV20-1 TGCAGTGCTCTAACCCTAGCGAGGTCTTATCCGACTAACACAGATACGCAGTATTTT CSALTLARSYPTNTDTQYF
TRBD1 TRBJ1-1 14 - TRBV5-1 TGCGCCAGCAGCACGGGACAGGGGGGGACTGAAGCTTTCTTT CASSTGQGGTEAFF
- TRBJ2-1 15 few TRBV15 TGTGCCACCAGCACCGTAACCGGCCAGTCCAATGAGCAGTTCTTC CATSTVTGQSNEQFF
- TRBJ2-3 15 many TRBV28 TGTGCCAGGTGGGGGAAGTCGTCCGTCACAGATACGCAGTATTTT CARWGKSSVTDTQYF
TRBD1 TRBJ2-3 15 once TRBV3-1 TGTGCCAGCAGCCAACAGGACAGGGGAACAGATACGCAGTATTTT CASSQQDRGTDTQYF
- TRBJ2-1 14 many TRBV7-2 TGTGCCAGCAGCTTGCAGGACGGGAGTAATGAGCAGTTCTTC CASSLQDGSNEQFF
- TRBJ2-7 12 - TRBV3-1 TGTGCCAGCAGCCAAGCAGGGGACGAGCAGTACTTC CASSQAGDEQYF